A single sample is the source of the 18 T cell receptor beta chains below, sequenced in a study of molecular identifiers for immune sequencing clone quantification. Findings of the study overall: Donors who were CMV-seropositive provided the CMV-specific effector cells, which reflect infection-driven expansion.

Each CDR3 protein is one row after TCRdb ran MiXCR on the PCR reads. Of around 300 distinct CDR3 sequences in the sample, 80% were seen once. Anti-phycoerythrin magnetic microbeads enriched the CMV-specific cells, which had been stained with pp65 482-490 epitope streptamers. Specimen: CMV-specific effector CD8+ T cells from blood (PBMCs), not recorded whether cultured. Subset: CMVpp65 epitope streptamer+ CD45RA+CCR7-CD27-IL7Rlo effector CD8 T cells. The receptor source for this set is a human donor in good health. Some libraries in this study had Jurkat cell RNA spiked in.

A note on this clonotype: Its ends do not fully match the called genes, so a read error is possible. The rearrangement links TRBV27 to TRBJ1-1; D call uncertain. The CDR3 is 13 amino acids. Germline lookup yields CDR1 MNHEY and CDR2 SMNVEV (reference sequence). CDR3 residues: CSSSFAGYTEAFF. The DNA for the CDR3 is TGTTCCAGCAGTTTCGCCGGATACACTGAAGCTTTCTTT.

The J gene is TRBJ2-7, the V gene TRBV28; maybe TRBD1 (6 bases). The germline CDR1 and CDR2 sequences are MDHEN and SYDVKM. This CDR3 spans 14 amino acids. The CDR3 DNA reads as TGTGCCCGCAGCCGGCAGGGGCCGGTCTCCTCGCAGTCCGTC. Its protein is CARSRQGPVSSQSV.

A note on this clonotype: At one end the junction does not follow the germline gene, possibly because of a read error. The chain joins TRBV28 to TRBJ2-7, with a possible D match to TRBD1 (6 bases). Germline-derived CDR1 and CDR2 are MDHEN and SYDVKM. The length of the CDR3 is 14 residues. The CDR3 nucleotides are TGTGCCAGCAGCCGGCAGGGGACGGTCTACGCTCAGTCCTTC. Amino acid sequence: CASSRQGTVYAQSF.

In its sample, this clonotype was seen once. The gene calls are TRBV28 and TRBJ2-7; possibly TRBD1 or TRBD2 for D (6 bases each). Germline CDR1 reads MDHEN; CDR2 reads SYDVKM. This CDR3 has 14 amino acids. In nucleotides, the CDR3 is TGTGCCCGCAGACTGCAGGGGACTGTCTACGAGCAGTCCGTC. Encoded protein: CARRLQGTVYEQSV.

This chain joins TRBV28 and TRBJ2-7; TRBD1 agrees at 8 bases. The J segment lost 11 bases and the V segment lost 6 bases, leaving 12 bases of the junction unmatched. Germline-derived CDR1 and CDR2 are MDHEN and SYDVKM. This CDR3 has 13 residues. CDR3 protein: CASRRQGAVYEYV. The CDR3 bases are TGTGCCAGCAGACGGCAGGGGGCGGTCTACGAGTACGTC.

Regarding this clonotype: At one of its ends the junction is not consistent with the germline gene, which may arise from a read error. The chain is built from TRBV16 and TRBJ2-7; 8 nucleotides agree with TRBD2. The V gene's germline CDR1 is KGHSY and CDR2 FQNENV. The CDR3 has 16 amino acids. CDR3 DNA: TGTGCCAGCCGCTCTGGTCTACTCGCGGGGGGTCACTCTCAGTCCTTC. Its translation: CASRSGLLAGGHSQSF.

This rearrangement joins TRBV28 to TRBJ2-7; no firm D call. Germline assignment: CDR1 MDHEN and CDR2 SYDVKM. This CDR3 is 14 amino acids long. CDR3 region: CAIIRQFPVSEPYV. CDR3 nucleotide sequence: TGTGCCATCATCCGGCAGTTTCCGGTCTCCGAGCCGTACGTC.

V usage is TRBV28 and J usage is TRBJ2-7, with TRBD1 as a possible D gene (6 bases). This CDR3 contains 14 residues. In germline, CDR1 is MDHEN, CDR2 SYDVKM. The CDR3 region has the DNA TGTTCCCGTAGACGGCAGGGGACGGTCTCCTCGCAGTCCGTC. It codes for CSRRRQGTVSSQSV.

The chain is built from TRBV28 and TRBJ2-7, with D tentatively TRBD1 or TRBD2 (5 bases each). Looked up from germline, CDR1 is MDHEN and CDR2 is SYDVKM. This CDR3 region has 14 residues. In DNA, the CDR3 is TGTGCCCGCAGACGTCCGGGGACGGTCTACGAGCAGTCCGTC. Amino acid sequence: CARRRPGTVYEQSV.

The gene calls are TRBV6-5 and TRBJ1-2; D not certain. Germline lookup yields CDR1 MNHEY and CDR2 SVGAGI. The CDR3 runs to 16 residues. The CDR3 DNA reads as TGTTCCATCATTCCTCCTCCCGTGACCTGGTGGTATGGCTACACCTTC. Translated: CSIIPPPVTWWYGYTF.

This clonotype was seen repeatedly, ten times or more. This chain connects TRBV12-3 or TRBV12-4 to TRBJ2-1; TRBD1 might be the D (6 bases). V was pared by 5 bases and J by 5 bases, with 22 bases between. This CDR3 comprises 17 residues. The CDR3 loop reads CASSPDLTDRPDNEQFF. The CDR3, as DNA: TGTGCCAGCAGTCCTGACCTTACTGACAGGCCCGACAATGAGCAGTTCTTC.

At least ten counts were recorded for this clonotype. The V and J genes are TRBV30 and TRBJ1-6, with D hard to call. This CDR3 is built from 14 residues. Per germline, CDR1 GTSNPN and CDR2 SVGIG (reference sequence). V was clipped by 5 bases and J by 10 bases, with 18 bases between them. In nucleotides, the CDR3 is TGTGCCTGGGCCTGGGTAGGGTTGCAGTCACCCCTCCACTTT. Its translation: CAWAWVGLQSPLHF.

Comments on this clonotype: No conserved phenylalanine or tryptophan is present at the end of the CDR3, so a read error is the likely explanation. No DNA is shown, since the ends of the CDR3 on it are uncertain; the CDR3 is the one TCRdb lists. The chain couples TRBV6-5 to TRBJ1-2; whether TRBD1, the table's D call, matches the DNA was not checked. The CDR3 spans 15 residues, counting both ends. Germline V CDR1 and CDR2: MNHEY, SVGAGI. The CDR3 sequence is CASSYSTGTGGGYNT.

Worth noting for this clonotype: An end of the junction differs from the germline gene, which may be a read error. The genes are TRBV16 and TRBJ2-7, with D perhaps TRBD1 or TRBD2 (5 bases each). This CDR3 has 16 amino acids. The germline V gene has CDR1 KGHSY and CDR2 FQNENV. The CDR3 here is CARSSGLLSLWHEQYF. The CDR3 DNA is TGTGCCCGCAGCTCGGGGCTACTATCGTTGTGGCACGAGCAGTACTTC.

This clonotype was observed a handful of times. This chain uses TRBV28 with TRBJ2-7, with D perhaps matching TRBD1 (6 bases). The CDR3 length is 14 residues. In germline, CDR1 is MDHEN, CDR2 SYDVKM. In nucleotides, the CDR3 is TGTTCCCGCAGACTGCAGGGGACGGTCTACGAGCAGTACGTC. Its translation is CSRRLQGTVYEQYV.

This clonotype was observed at least ten times. The genes are TRBV10-3 and TRBJ2-5, with unresolved D. Trimming removed 0 bases at V and 2 bases at J, with 1 base between. The germline CDR1 and CDR2 sequences are ENHRY and SYGVKD. This CDR3 spans 12 amino acids. CDR3 amino acids: CAISESQETQYF. The CDR3 DNA reads as TGTGCCATCAGTGAGTCTCAAGAGACCCAGTACTTC.

This chain uses TRBV28 with TRBJ2-7; D is ambiguous. CDR3 length equals 14 residues. Germline V gives CDR1 MDHEN, CDR2 SYDVKM. The CDR3, as DNA: TGTGCCCTCAGCCTGCCTGGGCCGGTCTCCTCGCCGTCCGTC. Protein sequence: CALSLPGPVSSPSV.

The chain recombines TRBV28 with TRBJ2-7; tentative D call: TRBD1 (6 bases). The CDR3 sequence is 14 residues long. In germline, CDR1 is MDHEN, CDR2 SYDVKM. CDR3 DNA sequence: TGTGCCCGCAGACGGCAGGGGCCGGTCTCCGAGCAGTCCGTC. Amino acids: CARRRQGPVSEQSV.